This TCR beta chain comes out of a study of cytomegalovirus exposure and HLA in healthy donors. In the PCR, 60 Vbeta and 13 Jbeta primers were used. Clones were read by immunoSEQ multiplex PCR, and TCRdb kept only the in-frame ones, dropping some. The data show some 200,000 clones, roughly 80% seen once. The CDR3 totals 15 residues. V was cut by 1 base and J by 3 bases, with 13 bases left in between. Germline V gene sequence: CDR1 LGHNA, CDR2 YSLEER. This clonotype originated in a man aged 40-49 years in good health and CMV-seropositive. The chain carries TRBV4-3 and TRBJ2-7, with a possible D match to TRBD1 (6 bases). The sequenced material came from PBMCs. CDR3 nucleotides: TGCGCCAGCAGCCAAGGATTGAGGGACATCTACGAGCAGTACTTC. Translation: CASSQGLRDIYEQYF.